Presented here are 28 T cell receptor beta chains from one specimen sequenced in a study of shared clonotypes between healthy human individuals (dated by TCRdb to about 2020). Libraries were constructed by the immunoSEQ multiplex PCR assay. TCRdb mirrors the immuneACCESS table, restricted to in-frame sequences. Some clones are absent from its copies; in checked studies, under half trace to an unresolved V gene, and the reason for the others is unknown. For this sample the table gives 560,000 or so clones, of which 90% to 97% were detected only once. The ten largest clonotypes hold about 0.11% of the sample. CD8 naive samples consisted of CD45RO-negative cells that were positively selected for CCR7, yielding a CD45RA+CCR7+ population without TemRA cells. Specimen: naive CD8+ T cells sorted from blood. This sample's cell subset or site label indicates: CD45RA+CCR7+. The receptor set was obtained from a woman between 25 and 40 years old in good health.

In nucleotides, the CDR3 is TGTGCCAGCAGCTTAACCTACAACTACGAGCAGTACTTC. Translating it yields CASSLTYNYEQYF. The chain combines TRBV7-9 with TRBJ2-7, with D uncertain. This CDR3 spans 13 amino acids. CDR1 and CDR2 (germline): SEHNR, FQNEAQ (reference sequence). V was shortened by 2 bases and J by 3 bases, with 8 bases between the two germline ends.

The CDR3 here is CASSLEREGTDTQYF. CDR3 nucleotide sequence: TGTGCCAGCAGTTTAGAGCGGGAGGGCACAGATACGCAGTATTTT. The V gene is TRBV28, the J gene TRBJ2-3; 9 nucleotides agree with TRBD2. Losses at the gene ends were 2 bases for V and 1 base for J; bases not matched to a gene: 1. CDR1 MDHEN and CDR2 SYDVKM come from the germline V gene. This CDR3 comprises 15 residues.

This clone came up once. V usage is TRBV2 and J usage is TRBJ2-2; D perhaps matches TRBD1 (6 bases). Germline V gene lookup returns CDR1 SNHLY and CDR2 FYNNEI. This CDR3 is built from 13 residues. V was shortened by 5 bases and J by 6 bases, with 10 bases between the two germline ends. CDR3 loop: CASSNRAAGELFF. CDR3 DNA sequence: TGTGCCAGCAGTAACAGGGCGGCCGGGGAGCTGTTTTTT.

The rearrangement joins TRBV10-1 to TRBJ1-1; 10 bases map to TRBD1. J lost 5 bases, V lost 9 bases, and 6 bases had no gene match. CDR3 length equals 13 residues. Germline assignment: CDR1 WNHNN and CDR2 SYGVQD (reference sequence). For the CDR3, the DNA is TGCGCCAGTGGGACAGGGGAACGTACTGAAGCTTTCTTT. It codes for CASGTGERTEAFF.

This sequence joins TRBV27 and TRBJ2-5, with D perhaps TRBD2 (5 bases). The J call could be wrong; TRBJ2-7 is a better fit for the DNA end. This CDR3 region has 12 residues. Germline V lookup: CDR1 MNHEY, CDR2 SMNVEV (reference sequence). The CDR3 sequence: CASTGGPGEQYF. The CDR3, as DNA: TGTGCCAGCACCGGAGGACCTGGCGAGCAGTACTTC.

This clone is a singleton in its sample. This chain connects TRBV7-9 to TRBJ2-5; 13 nucleotides match TRBD2. The J call is uncertain, as TRBJ2-7 better fits the DNA end. The CDR3 is made up of 15 amino acids. Germline assignment: CDR1 SEHNR and CDR2 FQNEAQ (reference sequence). The CDR3 bases are TGTGCCAGCAGCCGGACTAGCGGGAGAGGGTACGAGCAGTACTTC. Amino acid sequence: CASSRTSGRGYEQYF.

This clone was detected only once. The rearrangement joins TRBV27 to TRBJ2-7; TRBD1 aligns across 10 bases. Germline CDR1 is MNHEY and CDR2 is SMNVEV (reference sequence). The ends lost 2 bases at V and 4 bases at J; junction bases unmatched: 5. The CDR3 loop spans 15 amino acids. In DNA, the CDR3 is TGTGCCAGCAGTTTACTGGGACAGGGGTTATACGAGCAGTACTTC. Protein product: CASSLLGQGLYEQYF.

The chain joins TRBV5-6 to TRBJ2-7; no clear D. The V and J ends lost 2 bases and 1 base respectively, with 7 bases between them. This CDR3 has 13 residues. In germline, CDR1 is SGHDT, CDR2 YYEEEE. The CDR3 reads CASSLALSYEQYF. CDR3 bases: TGTGCCAGCAGCTTAGCCCTTTCCTACGAGCAGTACTTC.

The chain uses TRBV5-1 and TRBJ2-2; D remains unclear. The CDR3 sequence is 14 residues long. Germline CDR1 SGHRS, CDR2 YFSETQ. Trimming removed 1 base from V and 1 base from J, with 5 bases in between. The CDR3 is CASSLNRNTGELFF. For the CDR3, the DNA is TGCGCCAGCAGCTTGAACCGGAACACCGGGGAGCTGTTTTTT.

The rearrangement joins TRBV4-1 to TRBJ2-5; D possibly corresponds to TRBD1 (5 bases). CDR1 and CDR2 (germline): MGHRA, YSYEKL. The CDR3 has 15 amino acids. V shed 3 bases and J shed 3 bases, with 14 bases lying between them. In nucleotides, the CDR3 is TGCGCCAGCAGCCAGTCTTTGGGGCCCAAAGAGACCCAGTACTTC. This sequence encodes CASSQSLGPKETQYF.

This clone was counted once. The chain couples TRBV5-5 to TRBJ2-3; TRBD2 agrees at 12 bases. Germline V gene data show CDR1 as SGHKS and CDR2 as YYEKEE (reference sequence). V shed 0 bases, J shed 3 bases, and the junction held 5 bases outside the gene matches. The CDR3 spans 17 residues. In nucleotides, the CDR3 is TGTGCCAGCAGCTTGGACAGGACTAGCGGGATAACAGATACGCAGTATTTT. It yields the protein CASSLDRTSGITDTQYF.

The chain recombines TRBV27 with TRBJ2-3, with D unresolved. The germline gives CDR1 MNHEY, CDR2 SMNVEV (reference sequence). V lost 2 bases and J 4 bases, leaving 7 bases between the germline ends. CDR3 length equals 13 residues. The CDR3 DNA follows: TGTGCCAGCAGTTTACGCCTTGCAGATACGCAGTATTTT. This translates into CASSLRLADTQYF.

The CDR3 region is CASSPLGTGFYEQYF. In nucleotides, the CDR3 is TGCGCCAGCAGCCCCTTGGGGACAGGCTTCTACGAGCAGTACTTC. The rearrangement uses TRBV4-1 and TRBJ2-7, with 8 bases aligning to TRBD1. CDR3 length: 15 residues. The junction had 8 bases not matched to a gene; V was cut back by 4 bases and J by 3 bases. Germline V gene data show CDR1 as MGHRA and CDR2 as YSYEKL.

This clone was detected only once. This chain uses TRBV27 with TRBJ2-7; D remains unclear. There are 15 residues in the CDR3. CDR1 is MNHEY, CDR2 SMNVEV, per germline (reference sequence). V was clipped by 0 bases and J by 3 bases, with 12 bases between them. In DNA, the CDR3 is TGTGCCAGCAGTTTATCACTCCTCCCTCTCTACGAGCAGTACTTC. This encodes CASSLSLLPLYEQYF.

The V gene is TRBV5-1, the J gene TRBJ2-5, with D tentatively TRBD2 (5 bases). The CDR3 runs to 12 residues. Germline CDR1 is SGHRS and CDR2 is YFSETQ. V lost 6 bases and J 4 bases, leaving 10 bases between the germline ends. CDR3 region: CASNTGSETQYF. In DNA form, the CDR3 reads TGCGCCAGCAACACGGGATCAGAGACCCAGTACTTC. The complete variable domain, with remaining parts taken from reference TRBV5-1 and TRBJ2-5, reads KAGVTQTPRYLIKTRGQQVTLSCSPISGHRSVSWYQQTPGQGLQFLFEYFSETQRNKGNFPGRFSGRQFSNSRSEMNVSTLELGDSALYLCASNTGSETQYFGPGTRLLVL.

V is TRBV4-1 and J is TRBJ2-1; 11 bases map to TRBD2. CDR1 and CDR2 (germline): MGHRA, YSYEKL. The CDR3 consists of 16 residues. J was trimmed by 7 bases and V by 0 bases; bases with no gene match: 5. The CDR3 is CASSQDSTSGRNEQFF. The CDR3 coding sequence is TGCGCCAGCAGCCAAGACTCAACTAGCGGGAGAAATGAGCAGTTCTTC.

V usage is TRBV27 and J usage is TRBJ1-4; maybe TRBD1 (5 bases). The CDR3 sequence is 14 residues long. Trimming removed 6 bases at V and 5 bases at J, with 13 bases between. Germline loops: CDR1 MNHEY, CDR2 SMNVEV (reference sequence). The CDR3 region is CASRRQKENEKLFF. The CDR3 DNA reads as TGTGCCAGCAGAAGACAGAAAGAAAATGAAAAACTGTTTTTT.

The chain links TRBV27 to TRBJ2-7; 8 nucleotides agree with TRBD1. Germline-derived CDR1 and CDR2 are MNHEY and SMNVEV (reference sequence). With V trimmed by 1 base and J by 2 bases, 4 bases remained unmatched. The CDR3 has 15 amino acids. The CDR3 DNA is TGTGCCAGCAGTTTATTACAGGGGGTAGCCTACGAGCAGTACTTC. It is translated as CASSLLQGVAYEQYF.

The rearrangement joins TRBV19 to TRBJ2-2, with D uncertain. The V gene's germline CDR1 is LNHDA and CDR2 SQIVND (reference sequence). The CDR3 runs 11 residues. V was pared by 7 bases and J by 6 bases, with 6 bases between. CDR3 bases: TGTGCCAGTACCGTCGCCGGGGAGCTGTTTTTT. Translated: CASTVAGELFF. The variable domain in full, with the rest retrieved from reference TRBV19 and TRBJ2-2, is DGGITQSPKYLFRKEGQNVTLSCEQNLNHDAMYWYRQDPGQGLRLIYYSQIVNDFQKGDIAEGYSVSREKKESFPLTVTSAQKNPTAFYLCASTVAGELFFGEGSRLTVL.

This rearrangement joins TRBV27 to TRBJ2-7; D may match TRBD1 or TRBD2 (5 bases each). This CDR3 region has 14 residues. The V gene's germline CDR1 is MNHEY and CDR2 SMNVEV (reference sequence). Trimming shortened V by 4 bases and J by 3 bases, and 13 bases separated the two germline ends. CDR3 DNA: TGTGCCAGCAGTTACGGGACGGGATACTACGAGCAGTACTTC. Protein: CASSYGTGYYEQYF.

The chain recombines TRBV28 with TRBJ2-7; 8 bases fit TRBD2. Per the germline V gene, CDR1 is MDHEN and CDR2 is SYDVKM. The CDR3 sequence is 15 residues long. Trimming at V came to 5 bases and at J to 5 bases, leaving 11 bases not matched to a gene. CDR3 bases: TGTGCCAGCAGTCCTGCGGGGGGCGATGGGAACGAGCAGTACTTC. Protein sequence: CASSPAGGDGNEQYF.

The rearrangement joins TRBV28 to TRBJ2-7, with D uncertain. V lost 3 bases and J lost 7, with 22 bases in between. The V gene's germline CDR1 is MDHEN and CDR2 SYDVKM. This CDR3 is built from 16 residues. The CDR3 sequence is CASSLGELPVGMEQYF. CDR3 nucleotides: TGTGCCAGCAGTTTGGGCGAACTACCGGTCGGTATGGAGCAGTACTTC.

The chain combines TRBV16 with TRBJ2-3; the D call may be TRBD1 or TRBD2 (5 bases each). Germline V gene sequence: CDR1 KGHSY, CDR2 FQNENV. V gave up 3 bases and J gave up 2 bases, with 15 bases separating them. The CDR3 is made up of 16 amino acids. Written as DNA, the CDR3 is TGTGCCAGCAGCCAGGGACCGACGAAGACCACAGATACGCAGTATTTT. Translating gives CASSQGPTKTTDTQYF.

J is TRBJ2-7 and V is TRBV7-8, with 7 bases matching TRBD1. Unmatched junction bases numbered 5, after V lost 3 bases and J lost 3 bases. CDR3 length equals 14 residues. Per germline, CDR1 SGHVS and CDR2 FQNEAQ. The CDR3 protein is CASSFNRGSYEQYF. As DNA, the CDR3 is TGTGCCAGCAGCTTTAACAGGGGAAGCTACGAGCAGTACTTC.

This clone was detected once. This chain links TRBV5-4 with TRBJ2-7; no clear D. Looked up from germline, CDR1 is SGHNT and CDR2 is YYREEE (reference sequence). CDR3 size: 13 residues. Deletions cut 0 bases from V and 4 bases from J, with 8 bases between. CDR3 sequence: CASSLGSGYEQYF. CDR3 DNA: TGTGCCAGCAGCTTGGGGTCAGGATACGAGCAGTACTTC. Complete variable domain (other parts from reference TRBV5-4 and TRBJ2-7): ETGVTQSPTHLIKTRGQQVTLRCSSQSGHNTVSWYQQALGQGPQFIFQYYREEENGRGNFPPRFSGLQFPNYSSELNVNALELDDSALYLCASSLGSGYEQYFGPGTRLTVT.

The chain recombines TRBV7-9 with TRBJ2-3; TRBD2 aligns across 7 bases. Germline V gene lookup returns CDR1 SEHNR and CDR2 FQNEAQ (reference sequence). CDR3 length: 16 amino acids. J gave up 2 bases and V 5 bases, and 10 bases lay outside the gene matches. The CDR3 protein is CASSIRERGPTDTQYF. The DNA for the CDR3 is TGTGCCAGCAGCATCAGGGAGCGGGGCCCCACAGATACGCAGTATTTT. The full variable domain, completed using reference TRBV7-9 and TRBJ2-3, is DTGVSQNPRHKITKRGQNVTFRCDPISEHNRLYWYRQTLGQGPEFLTYFQNEAQLEKSRLLSDRFSAERPKGSFSTLEIQRTEQGDSAMYLCASSIRERGPTDTQYFGPGTRLTVL.

The chain recombines TRBV9 with TRBJ2-2; a possible D gene is TRBD1 (5 bases). This CDR3 is 14 amino acids long. V lost 2 bases, J lost 7 bases, and 12 bases lay in between. Germline V gene sequence: CDR1 SGDLS, CDR2 YYNGEE. The chain's CDR3 is CASSVYRMNGELFF. CDR3 nucleotide sequence: TGTGCCAGCAGCGTTTACAGGATGAACGGGGAGCTGTTTTTT.

The genes are TRBV27 and TRBJ2-2; D gene uncertain. V dropped 6 bases and J dropped 1 base, with 0 bases sitting between them. Germline lookup yields CDR1 MNHEY and CDR2 SMNVEV (reference sequence). The CDR3 covers 11 residues. The CDR3 region has the DNA TGTGCCAGCAGGAACACCGGGGAGCTGTTTTTT. It codes for CASRNTGELFF.